The next 14 T cell receptor beta chains were all read from a single sample in a study of blood T cell repertoires in COVID-19. Clones were sequenced by immunoSEQ multiplex PCR, and TCRdb holds only the in-frame ones, with some missing. The sample carries approximately 350,000 clones, about 89% recorded once. Sequenced: peripheral blood. These receptors came from a woman between 45 and 60 years old with COVID-19, enrolled during active disease.

The CDR3 sequence is CAIRLAATSSSYEQYF. CDR3 nucleotide sequence: TGTGCCATCAGACTAGCGGCGACGTCGAGCTCCTACGAGCAGTACTTC. The chain employs TRBV10-3 and TRBJ2-7, with 8 bases aligning to TRBD2. Germline V CDR1 and CDR2: ENHRY, SYGVKD. Trimming at V came to 6 bases and at J to 0 bases, leaving 10 bases not matched to a gene. CDR3 length: 16 residues.

This clone was counted only a few times. The CDR3 protein is CASSLRTWGGRAGEQYF. The CDR3 coding sequence is TGTGCCAGCAGCCTCCGAACTTGGGGCGGGAGGGCCGGAGAGCAGTACTTC. The chain uses TRBV5-6 and TRBJ2-7; 9 bases align to TRBD2. Germline values: CDR1 SGHDT, CDR2 YYEEEE. This CDR3 region has 17 residues. J gave up 7 bases and V 4 bases, and 18 bases lay outside the gene matches. Filled out from reference TRBV5-6 and TRBJ2-7, the complete variable domain reads DAGVTQSPTHLIKTRGQQVTLRCSPKSGHDTVSWYQQALGQGPQFIFQYYEEEERQRGNFPDRFSGHQFPNYSSELNVNALLLGDSALYLCASSLRTWGGRAGEQYFGPGTRLTVT.

V gene TRBV18 combines with J gene TRBJ1-4; 7 bases fit TRBD1. Germline CDR1 KGHSH, CDR2 LQKENI. There are 15 residues in the CDR3. V dropped 8 bases and J dropped 5; count of bases not matched to a gene: 11. CDR3 loop: CASRKLQGLNEKLFF. The CDR3, as DNA: TGTGCCAGCCGAAAACTACAGGGGCTAAATGAAAAACTGTTTTTT.

The J gene is TRBJ2-7, the V gene TRBV28; TRBD2 agrees at 7 bases. In germline, CDR1 is MDHEN, CDR2 SYDVKM. The CDR3 consists of 15 residues. J was trimmed by 1 base and V by 1 base; bases with no gene match: 4. CDR3 region: CASSLSSGGSYEQYF. CDR3 DNA sequence: TGTGCCAGCAGTTTATCTTCGGGGGGATCCTACGAGCAGTACTTC.

The chain is built from TRBV3-1 (or the pseudogene TRBV3-2) and TRBJ2-2; D is undetermined. Germline CDR1 and CDR2: LGHDT and YNNKEL (reference sequence). Between the trimmed V and J ends, which lost 3 bases and 7 bases, there was a span of 9 bases. The CDR3 spans 13 residues. The CDR3 here is CASSHRIGGELFF. As DNA, the CDR3 is TGTGCCAGCAGCCACAGAATTGGCGGGGAGCTGTTTTTT.

This clone has more than one count but fewer than ten. This chain uses TRBV30 with TRBJ1-4, with 9 nucleotides matching TRBD1. After removal of 3 bases from V and 8 bases from J, the junction contained 7 bases not matched to a gene. Germline lookup yields CDR1 GTSNPN and CDR2 SVGIG (reference sequence). CDR3 length: 14 residues. The CDR3 coding sequence is TGTGCCTGGAGAATACAGGGGGCAGGGGAAAAACTGTTTTTT. Encoded protein: CAWRIQGAGEKLFF.

The chain carries TRBV29-1 and TRBJ2-2; 8 bases match TRBD2. Germline-derived CDR1 and CDR2 are SQVTM and ANQGSEA. The CDR3 is 13 residues long. V trimming: 7 bases; J trimming: 1 base; junction bases outside the gene matches: 2. The CDR3, as DNA: TGCAGCGCCGGGACTAGGAACACCGGGGAGCTGTTTTTT. Protein product: CSAGTRNTGELFF.

V is TRBV16 and J is TRBJ2-2, with D uncertain. This CDR3 is 13 amino acids long. Germline V lookup: CDR1 KGHSY, CDR2 FQNENV. Deletions cut 0 bases from V and 7 bases from J, with 6 bases between. The CDR3 DNA reads TGTGCCAGCAGCCAATCCGGCGGCGGGGAGCTGTTTTTT. Its protein is CASSQSGGGELFF.

The rearrangement uses TRBV14 and TRBJ2-5; 12 bases are a match to TRBD2. CDR1 and CDR2 (germline): SGHDN, FVKESK. V shed 2 bases and J 4 bases; nucleotides not matched to a gene: 2. The CDR3 has 15 amino acids. The CDR3 DNA follows: TGTGCCAGCAGCCAAAGGACTAGCGGGACAGAGACCCAGTACTTC. Protein sequence: CASSQRTSGTETQYF.

This clone was seen a few times. The J gene is TRBJ2-2, the V gene TRBV7-8; TRBD2 matches at 9 bases. V dropped 1 base and J dropped 7; count of bases not matched to a gene: 10. This CDR3 comprises 17 residues. The germline CDR1 and CDR2 sequences are SGHVS and FQNEAQ. CDR3 sequence (DNA): TGTGCCAGCAGCTTAGTTGGTAGCGGGAGATCGGTCGGGGAGCTGTTTTTT. Protein: CASSLVGSGRSVGELFF.

This sequence joins TRBV4-2 and TRBJ2-2, with TRBD2 identical over 8 bases. Germline assignment: CDR1 LGHNA and CDR2 YNFKEQ. Trimming at V came to 3 bases and at J to 6 bases, leaving 9 bases not matched to a gene. This CDR3 has 16 amino acids. The CDR3 DNA is TGTGCCAGCAGCCACCTTAGCGGGAAGTATGCCGGGGAGCTGTTTTTT. This codes for CASSHLSGKYAGELFF.

The chain recombines TRBV7-2 with TRBJ1-4; weak D call: TRBD1 (5 bases). The CDR3 is 14 residues long. The germline V gene encodes CDR1 SGHTA and CDR2 FQGNSA. V was cut by 5 bases and J by 8 bases, with 15 bases left in between. The CDR3 sequence: CASSLSRPGEKLFF. The CDR3 bases are TGTGCCAGCAGCCTCTCTCGCCCAGGGGAAAAACTGTTTTTT.

CDR3 coding DNA: TGTGCCAGTAGTATAGATCTAGCGGGAGGGCCGAGGAATGAGCAGTTCTTC. It codes for CASSIDLAGGPRNEQFF. The genes are TRBV19 and TRBJ2-1; 12 bases are shared with TRBD2. The CDR3 contains 17 residues. V dropped 0 bases and J dropped 7; count of bases not matched to a gene: 7. From germline, CDR1 is LNHDA and CDR2 SQIVND (reference sequence).

The chain combines TRBV6-2 or TRBV6-3 with TRBJ1-5; D is uncertain. The CDR3 has 18 residues. The V end lost 5 bases, the J end lost 2 bases, and 22 bases lay between the germline ends. Germline V gives CDR1 MNHEY, CDR2 SVGEGT. The CDR3 spells CASSKTERLLMGNQPQHF. CDR3 nucleotides: TGTGCCAGCAGTAAGACGGAGAGACTTTTAATGGGCAATCAGCCCCAGCATTTT.